Given below is one T cell receptor beta chain in context. This entry is derived from a study of identical twins. From the 5' RACE reads, TCRdb called clonotypes with MiXCR, one entry per CDR3 protein. Of about 730,000 distinct CDR3 sequences listed, less than 25% are singletons. The CDR3 loop spans 13 amino acids. Trimming pared 6 bases from V and 4 bases from J, leaving 13 bases between. CDR1 DFQATT and CDR2 SNEGSKA come from the germline V gene (reference sequence). This same sample was also taken into another study, of T cells expressing NK-cell markers. That report adds: HCMV seropositivity marked most of the eight sequenced donors; one was seronegative. Among CD8+ T cells from several donors, dominant NKG2C+ clonotypes accounted for about 1.0-7.0%.

This TCR was sampled from a woman between 18 and 30 years old in good health. Material for sequencing was PBMCs. This chain links TRBV20-1 with TRBJ2-1; maybe TRBD1 (6 bases). This CDR3 is CSARDTSYNEQFF. The CDR3 DNA reads as TGCAGTGCACGGGACACTTCTTACAATGAGCAGTTCTTC.